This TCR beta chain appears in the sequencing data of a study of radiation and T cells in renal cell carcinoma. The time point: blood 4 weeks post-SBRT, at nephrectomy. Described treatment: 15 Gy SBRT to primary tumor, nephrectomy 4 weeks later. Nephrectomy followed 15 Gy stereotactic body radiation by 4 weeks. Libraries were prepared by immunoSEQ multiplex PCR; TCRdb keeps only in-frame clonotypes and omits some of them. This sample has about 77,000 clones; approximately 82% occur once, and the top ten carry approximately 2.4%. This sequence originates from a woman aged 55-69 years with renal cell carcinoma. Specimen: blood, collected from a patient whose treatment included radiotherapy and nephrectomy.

The CDR3 DNA reads TGTGCCAGCTCTGGTGTGGGGGGTACCAACTATGGCTACACCTTC. Amino acid sequence: CASSGVGGTNYGYTF. The chain uses TRBV18 and TRBJ1-2, with TRBD1 as a possible D gene (5 bases). This CDR3 has 15 amino acids. V was pared by 6 bases and J by 2 bases, with 16 bases between. Germline CDR1 reads KGHSH; CDR2 reads LQKENI. Filled out from reference TRBV18 and TRBJ1-2, the complete variable domain reads NAGVMQNPRHLVRRRGQEARLRCSPMKGHSHVYWYRQLPEEGLKFMVYLQKENIIDESGMPKERFSAEFPKEGPSILRIQQVVRGDSAAYFCASSGVGGTNYGYTFGSGTRLTVV.